Presented here are 10 T cell receptor beta chains from one specimen sequenced in a study of breast tumors, draining lymph nodes, adjacent tissues. Breast cancer patients provided tissue from their axillary draining lymph nodes. Each CDR3 protein gets one entry after TCRdb re-called the multiplex PCR reads with MiXCR. This sample carries approximately 180,000 distinct CDR3 sequences, 30% to 35% of them seen once, and the ten largest clones take around 4%. Sequencing was carried out using axillary lymph node tissue. These TCRs come from a female donor with breast cancer. Some clones in this sample may be carry-over from other donors' samples.

This clonotype has only a few counts. The rearrangement joins TRBV28 to TRBJ1-2; 7 nucleotides agree with TRBD1. Trimming removed 6 bases from V and 3 bases from J; junction bases left unmatched: 10. This CDR3 has 15 residues. Germline V lookup: CDR1 MDHEN, CDR2 SYDVKM. CDR3 in amino acids: CASRTRQGVDYGYTF. CDR3 coding DNA: TGTGCCAGCAGAACACGACAGGGCGTAGACTATGGCTACACCTTC.

This clonotype came up many times. The chain is built from TRBV9 and TRBJ2-4; 9 bases agree with TRBD1. The CDR3 is 14 amino acids. The V and J ends lost 3 bases and 6 bases, in that order; junction bases with no gene match: 4. The germline CDR1 and CDR2 sequences are SGDLS and YYNGEE. The chain's CDR3 is CASSGMGQGNIQYF. The CDR3 DNA reads TGTGCCAGCAGCGGGATGGGACAGGGAAACATTCAGTACTTC.

Many counts were recorded for this clonotype. The rearrangement links TRBV5-6 to TRBJ1-2; D is uncertain. The CDR3 length is 17 residues. Looked up from germline, CDR1 is SGHDT and CDR2 is YYEEEE. Trimming removed 3 bases from V and 0 bases from J, with 18 bases in between. DNA for the CDR3: TGTGCCAGCAGCTGGAGCGGAGGGCAGCCTACTAACTATGGCTACACCTTC. It yields the protein CASSWSGGQPTNYGYTF.

This chain uses TRBV6-2 or TRBV6-3 with TRBJ2-5; D not resolved. The CDR3 extends over 13 amino acids. CDR1 and CDR2 (germline): MNHEY, SVGEGT. The V and J ends lost 7 bases and 1 base respectively, with 10 bases between them. The CDR3 protein is CASTKGFQETQYF. In DNA, the CDR3 is TGTGCCAGCACCAAGGGATTCCAAGAGACCCAGTACTTC.

This clonotype was observed at least ten times. This rearrangement joins TRBV5-1 to TRBJ1-4; possibly TRBD1 for D (6 bases). Germline lookup yields CDR1 SGHRS and CDR2 YFSETQ. CDR3 length equals 14 residues. The V gene lost 2 bases and the J gene lost 5 bases, with 10 bases spanning the gap. CDR3 in DNA: TGCGCCAGCAGCTTAGGGGGGACAAATGAAAAACTGTTTTTT. Translated: CASSLGGTNEKLFF.

Ten or more counts support this clonotype. The rearrangement links TRBV7-2 to TRBJ2-1, with 10 bases identical to TRBD1. The germline V gene has CDR1 SGHTA and CDR2 FQGNSA. The CDR3 covers 14 residues. V was pared by 0 bases and J by 8 bases, with 1 base of the junction left unmatched. The CDR3 nucleotides read TGTGCCAGCAGCTTAGCGGGGACAGGGGATGAGCAGTTCTTC. Its protein product is CASSLAGTGDEQFF.

The chain joins TRBV18 to TRBJ1-4; a possible D gene is TRBD1 (6 bases). The germline V gene has CDR1 KGHSH and CDR2 LQKENI. The germline V and J ends were trimmed by 5 bases and 6 bases, with 25 bases remaining between them. CDR3 length: 18 amino acids. In DNA form, the CDR3 reads TGTGCCAGCTCATCCGGCGAAACAGGGTATTCTGGGGATGAAAAACTGTTTTTT. Protein: CASSSGETGYSGDEKLFF.

This clonotype was found many times. The chain uses TRBV12-3 or TRBV12-4 and TRBJ2-1; the match to TRBD1 covers 7 bases. The CDR3 runs to 12 residues. Losses at the gene ends were 3 bases for V and 9 bases for J; bases not matched to a gene: 2. The CDR3 is CASSFDRVEQFF. CDR3 DNA sequence: TGTGCCAGCAGTTTCGACAGGGTTGAGCAGTTCTTC.

The chain couples TRBV20-1 to TRBJ1-5; D is possibly TRBD1 (6 bases). V gave up 0 bases and J gave up 14 bases, with 17 bases separating them. The CDR3 contains 13 residues. Germline-derived CDR1 and CDR2 are DFQATT and SNEGSKA (reference sequence). CDR3 DNA: TGCAGTGCTAGAGATCGAGCGGGGGCTTACGAGCATTTT. It encodes CSARDRAGAYEHF.

This clonotype occurred many times. The V gene is TRBV18, the J gene TRBJ2-1; 7 bases match TRBD1. With V trimmed by 3 bases and J by 7 bases, 6 bases remained unmatched. The CDR3 spans 14 residues. Germline V gives CDR1 KGHSH, CDR2 LQKENI. The CDR3, as DNA: TGTGCCAGCTCACCGACGACAGGGTCTAATGAGCAGTTCTTC. Translating gives CASSPTTGSNEQFF.